This T cell receptor (beta chain) was sequenced during a study of T cells after posttransplantation cyclophosphamide. Only in-frame clones appear in the TCRdb table, and some are missing; sequencing was by immunoSEQ multiplex PCR. The table lists roughly 5,100 clones, with no singletons. Germline V gene sequence: CDR1 LNHDA, CDR2 SQIVND (reference sequence). The V end was cut by 1 base, the J end by 1 base, with 8 bases between. CDR3 length: 15 residues. Busulfan-fludarabine conditioning, marrow transplant, and cyclophosphamide on days +3 and +4 were administered. This clone was seen at least ten times. Other DNA sequences in this specimen translate into the identical CDR3.

The receptor's source is a female patient between 30 and 39 years old who received an allogeneic stem cell transplant from an unrelated donor, was CMV-positive, and had acute and chronic GVHD. Some T cells may originate from the graft donor. This rearrangement joins TRBV19 to TRBJ1-5, with D possibly TRBD1 on 6 matching bases. Source: PBMCs, taken after allogeneic stem cell transplant with posttransplant cyclophosphamide. In DNA, the CDR3 is TGTGCCAGTAGTATAGTCGGACAGAGCAATCAGCCCCAGCATTTT. Its translation is CASSIVGQSNQPQHF. The variable domain in full, completed from reference TRBV19 and TRBJ1-5, reads DGGITQSPKYLFRKEGQNVTLSCEQNLNHDAMYWYRQDPGQGLRLIYYSQIVNDFQKGDIAEGYSVSREKKESFPLTVTSAQKNPTAFYLCASSIVGQSNQPQHFGDGTRLSIL.